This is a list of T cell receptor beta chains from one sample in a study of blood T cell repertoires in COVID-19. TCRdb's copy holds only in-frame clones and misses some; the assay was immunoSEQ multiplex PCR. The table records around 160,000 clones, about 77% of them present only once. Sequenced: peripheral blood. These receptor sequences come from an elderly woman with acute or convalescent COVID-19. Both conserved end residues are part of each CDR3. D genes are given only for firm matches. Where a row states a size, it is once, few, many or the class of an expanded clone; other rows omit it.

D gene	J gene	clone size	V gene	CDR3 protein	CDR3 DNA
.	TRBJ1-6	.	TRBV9	CASSVGGGDYNSPLHF	TGTGCCAGCAGCGTAGGTGGGGGGGACTATAATTCACCCCTCCACTTT
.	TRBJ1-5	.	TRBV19	CASSIGTGNSNQPQHF	TGTGCCAGTAGTATAGGCACAGGGAATAGCAATCAGCCCCAGCATTTT
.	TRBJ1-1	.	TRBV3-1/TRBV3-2	CASTGEGTEAFF	TGTGCCAGCACAGGGGAGGGCACTGAAGCTTTCTTT
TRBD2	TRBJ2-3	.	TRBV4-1	CASSQETSGLATDTQYF	TGCGCCAGCAGCCAAGAAACTAGCGGCCTCGCCACAGATACGCAGTATTTT
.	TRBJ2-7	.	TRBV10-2	CASSSGQRDLEEQYF	TGCGCCAGCAGTTCAGGACAGCGGGATTTGGAGGAGCAGTACTTC
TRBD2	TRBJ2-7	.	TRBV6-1	CASSMTSGGYEQYF	TGTGCCAGCAGTATGACTAGCGGGGGCTACGAGCAGTACTTC
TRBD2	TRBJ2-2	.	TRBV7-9	CASSSVLAGLAGELFF	TGTGCCAGCAGCTCGGTTCTAGCGGGGCTAGCGGGGGAGCTGTTTTTT
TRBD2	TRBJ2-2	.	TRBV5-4	CASSPTGGNPGELFF	TGTGCCAGCAGCCCCACGGGGGGGAACCCCGGGGAGCTGTTTTTT
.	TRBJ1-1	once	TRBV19	CATEDSLASEAFF	TGTGCCACAGAAGACAGTCTTGCATCGGAAGCTTTCTTT
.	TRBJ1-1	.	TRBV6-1	CASSDNTFQGTEAFF	TGTGCCAGCAGTGACAATACATTTCAGGGGACTGAAGCTTTCTTT
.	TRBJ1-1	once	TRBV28	CASNRQMNTEAFF	TGTGCCAGCAACCGACAGATGAACACTGAAGCTTTCTTT
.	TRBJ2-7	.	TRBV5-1	CASSLGQSYEQYF	TGCGCCAGCAGCCTCGGACAGTCCTACGAGCAGTACTTC
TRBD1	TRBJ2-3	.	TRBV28	CASSSGTGYPDTQYF	TGTGCCAGCAGCTCCGGGACAGGGTACCCAGATACGCAGTATTTT
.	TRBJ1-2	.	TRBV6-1	CASSPTATSYGYTF	TGTGCCAGCAGTCCCACCGCTACCTCCTATGGCTACACCTTC
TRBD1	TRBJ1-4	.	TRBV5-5	CASRQGATNEKLFF	TGTGCCAGCAGACAGGGGGCAACTAATGAAAAACTGTTTTTT
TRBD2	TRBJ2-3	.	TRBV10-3	CAISESEYGTSRGTQYF	TGTGCCATCAGTGAGTCCGAGTACGGGACTAGTAGAGGTACGCAGTATTTT
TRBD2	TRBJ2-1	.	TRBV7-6	CASSSQTSGAYNEQFF	TGTGCCAGCAGCTCGCAGACTAGCGGGGCCTACAATGAGCAGTTCTTC
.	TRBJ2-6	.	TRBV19	CASSATVSGANVLTF	TGTGCCAGTAGTGCGACAGTCTCTGGGGCCAACGTCCTGACTTTC
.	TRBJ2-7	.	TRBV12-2	CASRLRQGLYEQYF	TGTGCAAGTCGCCTCAGACAGGGCCTCTACGAGCAGTACTTC
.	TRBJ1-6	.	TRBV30	CAWSRTAGNSPLHF	TGTGCCTGGAGCCGAACGGCGGGGAATTCACCCCTCCACTTT
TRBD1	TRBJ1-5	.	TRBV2	CASSPQGAARQPQHF	TGTGCCAGCAGTCCTCAGGGGGCGGCACGTCAGCCCCAGCATTTT
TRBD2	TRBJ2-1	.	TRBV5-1	CASSLEAGGSYNEQFF	TGCGCCAGCAGCTTGGAGGCGGGAGGCTCCTACAATGAGCAGTTCTTC
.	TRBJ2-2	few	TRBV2	CASRRDSGGELFF	TGTGCCAGCAGGCGGGACAGCGGCGGGGAGCTGTTTTTT
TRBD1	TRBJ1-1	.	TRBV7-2	CASSLGGGGTVNTEAFF	TGTGCCAGCAGCTTAGGAGGAGGCGGGACAGTCAACACTGAAGCTTTCTTT
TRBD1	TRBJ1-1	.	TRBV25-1	CASSEFTAGGTEAFF	TGTGCCAGCAGTGAATTTACCGCAGGGGGCACTGAAGCTTTCTTT
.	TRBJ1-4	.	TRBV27	CASSLSKWLTLSPSTNEKLFF	TGTGCCAGCAGTTTATCAAAGTGGCTGACATTGTCCCCTTCAACTAATGAAAAACTGTTTTTT
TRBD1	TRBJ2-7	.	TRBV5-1	CASSDGTGGTYEQYF	TGCGCCAGCAGCGACGGGACAGGGGGGACCTACGAGCAGTACTTC
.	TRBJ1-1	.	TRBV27	CASSSIRQTEAFF	TGTGCCAGCAGTTCTATCAGGCAAACTGAAGCTTTCTTT
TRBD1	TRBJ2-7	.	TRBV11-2	CASSSETGSLGEQYF	TGTGCCAGCAGCTCAGAGACAGGGTCCCTTGGGGAGCAGTACTTC
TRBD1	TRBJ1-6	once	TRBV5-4	CASSARDRDSPLHF	TGTGCCAGCAGCGCCCGGGACAGGGACTCACCCCTCCACTTT
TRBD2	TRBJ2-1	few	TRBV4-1	CASSQAGTSGNNEQFF	TGCGCCAGCAGCCAAGCCGGGACTAGCGGAAACAATGAGCAGTTCTTC
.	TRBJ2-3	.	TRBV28	CASSLGGTSTDTQYF	TGTGCCAGCAGTTTAGGCGGGACTAGCACAGATACGCAGTATTTT
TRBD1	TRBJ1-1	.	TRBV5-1	CASLLGQGFNTEAFF	TGCGCCAGCCTTTTAGGACAGGGCTTTAACACTGAAGCTTTCTTT
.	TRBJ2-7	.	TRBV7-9	CVSSPLTSYEQYF	TGTGTCAGCAGCCCTCTTACTTCCTACGAGCAGTACTTC
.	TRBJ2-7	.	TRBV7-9	CASSLAGATSYEQYF	TGTGCCAGCAGCTTAGCTGGGGCGACCTCCTACGAGCAGTACTTC
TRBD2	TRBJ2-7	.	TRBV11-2	CASSLARLASGRKDYEQYF	TGTGCCAGCAGCTTAGCAAGGTTGGCTAGCGGTCGGAAGGACTACGAGCAGTACTTC
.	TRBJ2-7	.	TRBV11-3	CASGKTGSYEQYF	TGTGCCAGCGGAAAGACAGGATCCTACGAGCAGTACTTC
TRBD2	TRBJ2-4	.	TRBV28	CASSLRGSSGENIQYF	TGTGCCAGCAGTTTAAGGGGGTCTAGCGGGGAAAACATTCAGTACTTC
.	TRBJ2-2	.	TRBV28	CASSPSGGAHTGELFF	TGTGCCAGCAGCCCCAGTGGGGGCGCTCACACCGGGGAGCTGTTTTTT
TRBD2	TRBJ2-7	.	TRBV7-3	CASSVGLAGVNEQYF	TGTGCCAGCAGCGTGGGACTAGCGGGAGTTAACGAGCAGTACTTC
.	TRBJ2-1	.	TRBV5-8	CASSWTHRGEQFF	TGTGCCAGCAGCTGGACCCACCGGGGTGAGCAGTTCTTC
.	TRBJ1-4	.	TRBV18	CASSPEEARGGKLFF	TGTGCCAGCTCACCCGAGGAGGCGCGGGGGGGAAAACTGTTTTTT
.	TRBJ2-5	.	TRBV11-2	CASSPGLRKETQYF	TGTGCCAGCAGCCCAGGACTACGTAAAGAGACCCAGTACTTC
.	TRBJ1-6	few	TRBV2	CASRRQAYNSPLHF	TGTGCCAGCAGAAGACAGGCCTATAATTCACCCCTCCACTTT
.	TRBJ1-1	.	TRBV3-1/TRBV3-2	CASSQDEGLNTEAFF	TGTGCCAGCAGCCAAGACGAGGGCTTGAACACTGAAGCTTTCTTT
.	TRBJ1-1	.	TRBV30	CAWSHGGGTEAFF	TGTGCCTGGAGTCATGGGGGGGGGACTGAAGCTTTCTTT
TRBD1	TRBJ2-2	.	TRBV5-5	CASSVTPQGAGELFF	TGTGCCAGCAGCGTAACCCCACAGGGGGCCGGGGAGCTGTTTTTT
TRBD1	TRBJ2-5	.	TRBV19	CASSKNKGAGETQYF	TGTGCCAGTAGCAAAAACAAGGGGGCAGGAGAGACCCAGTACTTC
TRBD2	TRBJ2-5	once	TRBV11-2	CASSSRLAGPEETQYF	TGTGCCAGCAGCTCCCGACTAGCAGGACCGGAAGAGACCCAGTACTTC
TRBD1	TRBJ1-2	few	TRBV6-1	CASSEAVGQGGGYTF	TGTGCCAGCAGTGAAGCGGTGGGACAGGGGGGCGGCTACACCTTC
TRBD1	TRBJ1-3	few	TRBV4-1	CASRFGQGPGNTIYF	TGCGCCAGCAGGTTCGGACAGGGTCCTGGAAACACCATATATTTT
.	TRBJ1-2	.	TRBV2	CASSPDSRYGYTF	TGTGCCAGCAGTCCTGACAGCCGATATGGCTACACCTTC
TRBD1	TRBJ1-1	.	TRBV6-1	CASSEGTGTGAYTEAFF	TGTGCCAGCAGTGAAGGGACCGGGACAGGGGCCTACACTGAAGCTTTCTTT
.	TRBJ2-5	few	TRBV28	CASTLEKFGSARETQYF	TGTGCCAGCACCCTAGAGAAGTTCGGTAGCGCTCGAGAGACCCAGTACTTC
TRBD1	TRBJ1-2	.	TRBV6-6	CASSLGQGQVYGYTF	TGTGCCAGCAGCCTTGGACAGGGACAGGTATATGGCTACACCTTC
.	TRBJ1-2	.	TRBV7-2	CASSLGQNYGYTF	TGTGCCAGCAGCTTAGGACAGAACTATGGCTACACCTTC
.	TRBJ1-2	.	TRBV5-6	CASSPGTFPRYGYTF	TGTGCCAGCAGCCCCGGGACTTTTCCTAGGTATGGCTACACCTTC
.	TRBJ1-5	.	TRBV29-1	CSVQYGGNQPQHF	TGCAGCGTTCAGTACGGGGGCAATCAGCCCCAGCATTTT
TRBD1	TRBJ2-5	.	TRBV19	CASSTMDRNQETQYF	TGTGCCAGTAGTACGATGGACAGGAACCAAGAGACCCAGTACTTC
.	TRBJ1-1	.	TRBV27	CASSPVPEAFF	TGTGCCAGCAGTCCGGTGCCTGAAGCTTTCTTT